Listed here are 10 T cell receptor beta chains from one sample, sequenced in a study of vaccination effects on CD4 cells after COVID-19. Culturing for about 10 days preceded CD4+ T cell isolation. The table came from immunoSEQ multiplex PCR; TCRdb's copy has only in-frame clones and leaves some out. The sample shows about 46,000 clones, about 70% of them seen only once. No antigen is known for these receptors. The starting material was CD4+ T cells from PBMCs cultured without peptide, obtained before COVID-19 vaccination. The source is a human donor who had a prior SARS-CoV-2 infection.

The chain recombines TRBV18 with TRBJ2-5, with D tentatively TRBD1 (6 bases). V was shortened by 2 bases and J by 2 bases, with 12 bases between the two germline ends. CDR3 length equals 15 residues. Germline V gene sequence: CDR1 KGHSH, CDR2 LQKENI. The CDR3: CASSPYPGEQETQYF. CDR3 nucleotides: TGTGCCAGCTCACCATATCCAGGGGAACAAGAGACCCAGTACTTC.

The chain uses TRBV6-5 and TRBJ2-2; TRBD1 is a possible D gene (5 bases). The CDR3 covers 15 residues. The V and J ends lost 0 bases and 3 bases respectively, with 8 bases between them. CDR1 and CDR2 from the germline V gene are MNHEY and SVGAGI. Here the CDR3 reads CASSYSRQYTGELFF. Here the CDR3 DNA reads TGTGCCAGCAGTTACTCTCGACAGTACACCGGGGAGCTGTTTTTT.

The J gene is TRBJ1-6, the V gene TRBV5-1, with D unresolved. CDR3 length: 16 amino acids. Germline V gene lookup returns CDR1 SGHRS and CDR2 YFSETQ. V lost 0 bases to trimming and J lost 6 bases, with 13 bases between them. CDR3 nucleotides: TGCGCCAGCAGCTTGGGGGCTACCCCTCGTAATTCACCCCTCCACTTT. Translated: CASSLGATPRNSPLHF.

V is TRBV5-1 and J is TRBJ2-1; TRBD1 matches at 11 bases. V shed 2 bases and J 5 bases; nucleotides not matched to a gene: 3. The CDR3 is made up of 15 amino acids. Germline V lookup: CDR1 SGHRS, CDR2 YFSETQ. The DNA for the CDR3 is TGCGCCAGCAGCTTCGGACAGGGGGCCCACAATGAGCAGTTCTTC. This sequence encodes CASSFGQGAHNEQFF. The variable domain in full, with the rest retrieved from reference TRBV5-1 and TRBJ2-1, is KAGVTQTPRYLIKTRGQQVTLSCSPISGHRSVSWYQQTPGQGLQFLFEYFSETQRNKGNFPGRFSGRQFSNSRSEMNVSTLELGDSALYLCASSFGQGAHNEQFFGPGTRLTVL.

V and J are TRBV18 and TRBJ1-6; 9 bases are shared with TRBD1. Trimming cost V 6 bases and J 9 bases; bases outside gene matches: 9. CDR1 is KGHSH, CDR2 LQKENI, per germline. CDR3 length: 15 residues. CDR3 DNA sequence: TGTGCCAGCTCCCCGGGACAGGGTGTTTTTTCACCCCTCCACTTT. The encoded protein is CASSPGQGVFSPLHF.

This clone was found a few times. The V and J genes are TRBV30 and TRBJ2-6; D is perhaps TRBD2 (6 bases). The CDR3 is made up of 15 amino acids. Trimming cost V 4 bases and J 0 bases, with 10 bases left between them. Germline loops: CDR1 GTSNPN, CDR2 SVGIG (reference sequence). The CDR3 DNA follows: TGTGCCTGGAAAGCGGGCCGCTCTGGGGCCAACGTCCTGACTTTC. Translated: CAWKAGRSGANVLTF.

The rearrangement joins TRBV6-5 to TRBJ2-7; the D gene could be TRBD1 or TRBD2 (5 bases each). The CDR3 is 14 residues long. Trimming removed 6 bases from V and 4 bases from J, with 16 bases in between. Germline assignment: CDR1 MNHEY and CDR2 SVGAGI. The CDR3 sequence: CASSRLRGLYEQYF. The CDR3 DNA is TGTGCCAGCAGCCGTCTGAGGGGTCTGTACGAGCAGTACTTC.

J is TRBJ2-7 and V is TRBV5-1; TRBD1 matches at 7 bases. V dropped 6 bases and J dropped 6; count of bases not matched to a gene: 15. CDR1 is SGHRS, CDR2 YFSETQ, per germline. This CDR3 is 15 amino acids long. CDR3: CASTSLLTGSGEQYF. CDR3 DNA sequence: TGCGCCAGCACCAGTTTACTGACAGGGTCGGGCGAGCAGTACTTC.

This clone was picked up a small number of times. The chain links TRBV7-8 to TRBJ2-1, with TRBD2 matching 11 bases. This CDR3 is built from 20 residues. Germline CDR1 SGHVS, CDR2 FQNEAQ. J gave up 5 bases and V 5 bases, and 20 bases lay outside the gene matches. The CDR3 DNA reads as TGTGCCAGCAGCCGTCGTTGGGGGGTAAGAGGGACTAGCGGAAACAATGAGCAGTTCTTC. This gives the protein CASSRRWGVRGTSGNNEQFF.

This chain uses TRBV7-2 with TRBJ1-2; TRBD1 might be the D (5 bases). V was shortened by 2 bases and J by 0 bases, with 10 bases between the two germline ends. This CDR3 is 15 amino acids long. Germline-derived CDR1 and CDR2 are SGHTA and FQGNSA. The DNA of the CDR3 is TGTGCCAGCAGCTTAATCGACAGACCTAACTATGGCTACACCTTC. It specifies CASSLIDRPNYGYTF.